This T cell receptor beta chain was sequenced during a study of shared clonotypes between healthy human individuals. About the study: A few men and a couple of women, aged 18 to 49, were donors.

Assay: immunoSEQ multiplex PCR; the TCRdb copy retains only in-frame clones and omits some. The profile shows more than 400,000 clones, 70% to 85% of them singletons. Donors were healthy HIV-negative adults without recent acute infections or vaccinations. The V gene's germline CDR1 is MNHEY and CDR2 SVGAGI. The V gene lost 2 bases and the J gene lost 4 bases, with 18 bases spanning the gap. The CDR3 length is 16 residues. The chain uses TRBV6-5 and TRBJ2-7, with D perhaps TRBD2 (8 bases). The TCR was taken from a woman in her 40s in good health. Some clones in this sample may be carry-over from other donors' samples. Specimen: PBMCs. The CDR3 DNA follows: TGTGCCAGCAGTTACCTACGGACTAGCAGGGGGTACGAGCAGTACTTC. Its translation is CASSYLRTSRGYEQYF.